These T cell receptor beta chains were read from a single sample in a study of low-dose radiotherapy and immunotherapy resistance in tumors. TCRdb re-called the reads with MiXCR, one entry per CDR3 protein. This sample has 45,000 to 75,000 distinct CDR3 sequences, with almost 25% found just once. The sample in question was PBMCs, obtained before treatment. The receptor set was obtained from a male donor with prostate cancer. CDR3s include the opening cysteine and the closing phenylalanine or tryptophan. The D gene is left open where the match is weak. Only some rows state a clone size, as once, few, many or a class for expanded clones.

abundance: medium-sized; v_gene: TRBV13; j_gene: TRBJ1-1; len: 12; d_gene: .; CDR3aa: CASSRNRAEAFF; CDR3nt: TGTGCCAGCAGCCGGAACAGGGCTGAAGCTTTCTTT
abundance: many; v_gene: TRBV7-2; j_gene: TRBJ2-7; len: 13; d_gene: .; CDR3aa: CASSLGLGIEQYF; CDR3nt: TGTGCCAGCAGCTTAGGGCTGGGTATTGAGCAGTACTTC
abundance: many; v_gene: TRBV5-1; j_gene: TRBJ2-1; len: 15; d_gene: .; CDR3aa: CASSSETASYNEQFF; CDR3nt: TGCGCCAGCAGCTCCGAGACAGCCTCCTACAATGAGCAGTTCTTC
abundance: few; v_gene: TRBV6-2/TRBV6-3; j_gene: TRBJ2-5; len: 13; d_gene: .; CDR3aa: CASSSAEWETQYF; CDR3nt: TGTGCCAGCAGTTCTGCCGAGTGGGAGACCCAGTACTTC
abundance: many; v_gene: TRBV4-1; j_gene: TRBJ1-5; len: 16; d_gene: .; CDR3aa: CASSQDLSSGNQPQHF; CDR3nt: TGCGCCAGCAGCCAAGATCTAAGCTCAGGGAATCAGCCCCAGCATTTT
abundance: many; v_gene: TRBV30; j_gene: TRBJ2-2; len: 15; d_gene: TRBD1; CDR3aa: CAWTGDRGLTGELFF; CDR3nt: TGTGCCTGGACGGGGGACAGGGGACTCACCGGGGAGCTGTTTTTT
abundance: many; v_gene: TRBV3-1; j_gene: TRBJ2-2; len: 16; d_gene: TRBD2; CDR3aa: CASSLRGGGNTGELFF; CDR3nt: TGTGCCAGCAGCCTCCGGGGCGGGGGGAACACCGGGGAGCTGTTTTTT
abundance: .; v_gene: TRBV9; j_gene: TRBJ1-5; len: 15; d_gene: .; CDR3aa: CASSVTSDSRQPQHF; CDR3nt: TGTGCCAGCAGCGTAACCTCCGACAGCCGACAGCCCCAGCATTTT
abundance: many; v_gene: TRBV19; j_gene: TRBJ2-7; len: 14; d_gene: .; CDR3aa: CASSIVHGTYEQYF; CDR3nt: TGTGCCAGTAGTATAGTACACGGAACCTACGAGCAGTACTTC
abundance: many; v_gene: TRBV4-1; j_gene: TRBJ1-2; len: 13; d_gene: TRBD1; CDR3aa: CASSDRTGAGYTF; CDR3nt: TGCGCCAGCAGCGACCGGACAGGGGCGGGCTACACCTTC
abundance: many; v_gene: TRBV5-1; j_gene: TRBJ2-5; len: 14; d_gene: .; CDR3aa: CASSLVEGSETQYF; CDR3nt: TGCGCCAGCAGCTTGGTTGAGGGGTCAGAGACCCAGTACTTC
abundance: .; v_gene: TRBV20-1; j_gene: TRBJ2-7; len: 13; d_gene: TRBD2; CDR3aa: CSAPGSGRGEQYF; CDR3nt: TGCAGTGCCCCCGGCAGCGGGAGGGGGGAGCAGTACTTC
abundance: many; v_gene: TRBV7-3; j_gene: TRBJ1-5; len: 14; d_gene: .; CDR3aa: CASSSGFGNQPQHF; CDR3nt: TGTGCCAGCAGCTCCGGGTTTGGCAATCAGCCCCAGCATTTT
abundance: many; v_gene: TRBV7-2; j_gene: TRBJ2-3; len: 14; d_gene: .; CDR3aa: CASRQGGYADTQYF; CDR3nt: TGTGCCAGCAGGCAAGGGGGTTATGCAGATACGCAGTATTTT
abundance: .; v_gene: TRBV2; j_gene: TRBJ2-3; len: 17; d_gene: TRBD2; CDR3aa: CASRLSGRAGSTDTQYF; CDR3nt: TGTGCCAGCAGGCTTAGCGGGAGGGCCGGGAGCACAGATACGCAGTATTTT
abundance: .; v_gene: TRBV28; j_gene: TRBJ2-2; len: 14; d_gene: .; CDR3aa: CASSPGAGAGELFF; CDR3nt: TGTGCCAGCAGCCCTGGAGCAGGGGCCGGGGAGCTGTTTTTT
abundance: many; v_gene: TRBV10-3; j_gene: TRBJ2-5; len: 16; d_gene: TRBD1; CDR3aa: CAISVGTGGSQETQYF; CDR3nt: TGTGCCATCAGTGTGGGGACAGGGGGGTCCCAAGAGACCCAGTACTTC
abundance: many; v_gene: TRBV6-6; j_gene: TRBJ2-1; len: 16; d_gene: TRBD2; CDR3aa: CASSYGSGSADNEQFF; CDR3nt: TGTGCCAGCAGTTACGGTAGCGGGAGCGCCGACAATGAGCAGTTCTTC
abundance: .; v_gene: TRBV28; j_gene: TRBJ2-5; len: 16; d_gene: .; CDR3aa: CASSQGSAVYQETQYF; CDR3nt: TGTGCCAGCAGCCAGGGGTCGGCAGTGTACCAAGAGACCCAGTACTTC
abundance: many; v_gene: TRBV5-1; j_gene: TRBJ2-7; len: 17; d_gene: TRBD1; CDR3aa: CASSPRTGTGRVLEQYF; CDR3nt: TGCGCCAGCAGCCCCCGAACCGGGACAGGGAGGGTCCTCGAGCAGTACTTC
abundance: many; v_gene: TRBV21-1; j_gene: TRBJ2-1; len: 20; d_gene: .; CDR3aa: CASSPSRTSGRAGSYNEQFF; CDR3nt: TGTGCCAGCAGCCCCAGTCGGACTAGCGGGAGGGCCGGGTCCTACAATGAGCAGTTCTTC
abundance: .; v_gene: TRBV7-2; j_gene: TRBJ1-6; len: 16; d_gene: TRBD1; CDR3aa: CASSSLIDRGDSPLHF; CDR3nt: TGTGCCAGCAGCTCACTGATCGACAGGGGGGACTCACCCCTCCACTTT
abundance: once; v_gene: TRBV5-1; j_gene: TRBJ1-1; len: 14; d_gene: TRBD1; CDR3aa: CASSQGQGDTEAFF; CDR3nt: TGCGCCAGCAGCCAGGGACAGGGGGACACTGAAGCTTTCTTT
abundance: .; v_gene: TRBV30; j_gene: TRBJ1-1; len: 12; d_gene: .; CDR3aa: CAWSRSATEAFF; CDR3nt: TGTGCCTGGAGTAGGTCCGCAACTGAAGCTTTCTTT
abundance: .; v_gene: TRBV4-2; j_gene: TRBJ2-2; len: 18; d_gene: .; CDR3aa: CASSQDLLRVGRSGELFF; CDR3nt: TGTGCCAGCAGCCAAGATCTACTAAGGGTGGGGAGGTCCGGGGAGCTGTTTTTT
abundance: many; v_gene: TRBV19; j_gene: TRBJ2-1; len: 15; d_gene: .; CDR3aa: CASSIDLMGNGEQFF; CDR3nt: TGTGCCAGTAGTATAGATCTGATGGGCAACGGTGAGCAGTTCTTC
abundance: many; v_gene: TRBV10-3; j_gene: TRBJ1-2; len: 13; d_gene: .; CDR3aa: CAISEPPNYGYTF; CDR3nt: TGTGCCATCAGTGAGCCCCCTAACTATGGCTACACCTTC
abundance: many; v_gene: TRBV20-1; j_gene: TRBJ2-7; len: 15; d_gene: TRBD2; CDR3aa: CSARALTSGMGEQYF; CDR3nt: TGCAGTGCTAGAGCCCTGACTAGCGGGATGGGCGAGCAGTACTTC
abundance: many; v_gene: TRBV20-1; j_gene: TRBJ2-7; len: 14; d_gene: TRBD1; CDR3aa: CSAPPGTGFYEQYF; CDR3nt: TGCAGTGCCCCTCCCGGGACAGGCTTTTACGAGCAGTACTTC
abundance: many; v_gene: TRBV5-8; j_gene: TRBJ1-1; len: 13; d_gene: .; CDR3aa: CASSPRGGTEAFF; CDR3nt: TGTGCCAGCAGCCCTAGAGGGGGCACTGAAGCTTTCTTT
abundance: many; v_gene: TRBV20-1; j_gene: TRBJ2-7; len: 17; d_gene: .; CDR3aa: CSAREGRGGRNSYEQYF; CDR3nt: TGCAGTGCTAGAGAGGGTAGGGGGGGACGTAACTCCTACGAGCAGTACTTC
abundance: many; v_gene: TRBV19; j_gene: TRBJ2-3; len: 15; d_gene: .; CDR3aa: CASRPGSLGSDTQYF; CDR3nt: TGTGCCAGTAGACCAGGGTCCCTCGGTTCCGATACGCAGTATTTT
abundance: many; v_gene: TRBV14; j_gene: TRBJ2-7; len: 14; d_gene: TRBD2; CDR3aa: CASSNSGSTHEQYF; CDR3nt: TGTGCCAGCAGCAATAGCGGGAGTACCCACGAGCAGTACTTC
abundance: .; v_gene: TRBV7-9; j_gene: TRBJ2-4; len: 16; d_gene: TRBD2; CDR3aa: CASSPRPAAGGDIQYF; CDR3nt: TGTGCCAGCAGCCCCCGTCCCGCCGCGGGAGGGGACATTCAGTACTTC
abundance: many; v_gene: TRBV5-4; j_gene: TRBJ2-3; len: 14; d_gene: TRBD2; CDR3aa: CASSLAGERNTQYF; CDR3nt: TGTGCCAGCAGCTTAGCGGGAGAAAGGAATACGCAGTATTTT
abundance: many; v_gene: TRBV7-6; j_gene: TRBJ2-3; len: 13; d_gene: .; CDR3aa: CASSLGPSDTQYF; CDR3nt: TGTGCCAGCAGCTTAGGCCCCTCGGATACGCAGTATTTT
abundance: many; v_gene: TRBV5-1; j_gene: TRBJ2-3; len: 14; d_gene: .; CDR3aa: CASSQTTSTDTQYF; CDR3nt: TGCGCCAGCAGCCAAACTACTAGCACCGATACGCAGTATTTT
abundance: .; v_gene: TRBV30; j_gene: TRBJ2-3; len: 16; d_gene: TRBD2; CDR3aa: CAWSPGTSGRGDTQYF; CDR3nt: TGTGCCTGGAGTCCCGGGACTAGCGGGAGGGGAGATACGCAGTATTTT
abundance: .; v_gene: TRBV6-1; j_gene: TRBJ2-7; len: 12; d_gene: TRBD1; CDR3aa: CASNDAGGEQYF; CDR3nt: TGTGCCAGCAACGACGCAGGGGGCGAGCAGTACTTC
abundance: .; v_gene: TRBV6-2/TRBV6-3; j_gene: TRBJ2-3; len: 14; d_gene: TRBD2; CDR3aa: CASRASGRQDTQYF; CDR3nt: TGTGCCAGCAGGGCTAGCGGGAGGCAAGATACGCAGTATTTT
abundance: many; v_gene: TRBV5-4; j_gene: TRBJ2-7; len: 14; d_gene: .; CDR3aa: CASSGPGRSYEQYF; CDR3nt: TGTGCCAGCAGCGGGCCGGGGCGGTCCTACGAGCAGTACTTC
abundance: many; v_gene: TRBV5-1; j_gene: TRBJ1-4; len: 14; d_gene: TRBD1; CDR3aa: CASSSDGQDEKLFF; CDR3nt: TGCGCCAGCAGCTCCGACGGACAGGACGAAAAACTGTTTTTT
abundance: .; v_gene: TRBV5-3; j_gene: TRBJ1-1; len: 14; d_gene: .; CDR3aa: CVRSPRGGGTEAFF; CDR3nt: TGTGTCAGAAGCCCAAGAGGGGGGGGCACTGAAGCTTTCTTT
abundance: .; v_gene: TRBV9; j_gene: TRBJ2-1; len: 16; d_gene: TRBD1; CDR3aa: CASSPSAGGIWNEQFF; CDR3nt: TGTGCCAGCAGCCCAAGTGCAGGGGGCATTTGGAATGAGCAGTTCTTC
abundance: many; v_gene: TRBV5-1; j_gene: TRBJ2-3; len: 14; d_gene: .; CDR3aa: CASSESLAGQGQYF; CDR3nt: TGCGCCAGCAGCGAATCTCTGGCTGGGCAGGGACAGTATTTT
abundance: .; v_gene: TRBV18; j_gene: TRBJ1-5; len: 14; d_gene: .; CDR3aa: CASSPDTSNQPQHF; CDR3nt: TGTGCCAGCTCACCGGACACCAGCAATCAGCCCCAGCATTTT
abundance: few; v_gene: TRBV29-1; j_gene: TRBJ1-5; len: 12; d_gene: .; CDR3aa: CSVWSLNQPQHF; CDR3nt: TGCAGCGTGTGGTCGTTGAATCAGCCCCAGCATTTT
abundance: .; v_gene: TRBV11-2; j_gene: TRBJ2-5; len: 17; d_gene: TRBD2; CDR3aa: CASSSRTSGLQQETQYF; CDR3nt: TGTGCCAGCAGCTCCAGGACTAGCGGGCTACAGCAAGAGACCCAGTACTTC
abundance: many; v_gene: TRBV7-2; j_gene: TRBJ2-3; len: 16; d_gene: TRBD2; CDR3aa: CASSVQGTSGTDTQYF; CDR3nt: TGTGCCAGCAGCGTCCAGGGGACTAGCGGGACTGATACGCAGTATTTT
abundance: .; v_gene: TRBV19; j_gene: TRBJ2-1; len: 17; d_gene: TRBD2; CDR3aa: CASTLRTSGNSYNEQFF; CDR3nt: TGTGCCAGTACCCTACGGACTAGCGGGAACTCCTACAATGAGCAGTTCTTC
abundance: many; v_gene: TRBV4-2; j_gene: TRBJ2-7; len: 15; d_gene: .; CDR3aa: CASSQDWGDSYEQYF; CDR3nt: TGTGCCAGCAGCCAAGATTGGGGGGACTCCTACGAGCAGTACTTC
abundance: many; v_gene: TRBV11-2; j_gene: TRBJ1-2; len: 18; d_gene: .; CDR3aa: CASSSLRGSRRPPYGYTF; CDR3nt: TGTGCCAGCAGCTCCCTCCGAGGGTCTCGACGGCCTCCCTATGGCTACACCTTC
abundance: .; v_gene: TRBV10-3; j_gene: TRBJ1-6; len: 14; d_gene: TRBD1; CDR3aa: CAITPDRDNSPLHF; CDR3nt: TGTGCCATCACCCCGGACAGGGACAATTCACCCCTCCACTTT
abundance: .; v_gene: TRBV27; j_gene: TRBJ2-7; len: 15; d_gene: .; CDR3aa: CASSAPGVATYEQYF; CDR3nt: TGTGCCAGCAGTGCCCCCGGGGTAGCGACCTACGAGCAGTACTTC